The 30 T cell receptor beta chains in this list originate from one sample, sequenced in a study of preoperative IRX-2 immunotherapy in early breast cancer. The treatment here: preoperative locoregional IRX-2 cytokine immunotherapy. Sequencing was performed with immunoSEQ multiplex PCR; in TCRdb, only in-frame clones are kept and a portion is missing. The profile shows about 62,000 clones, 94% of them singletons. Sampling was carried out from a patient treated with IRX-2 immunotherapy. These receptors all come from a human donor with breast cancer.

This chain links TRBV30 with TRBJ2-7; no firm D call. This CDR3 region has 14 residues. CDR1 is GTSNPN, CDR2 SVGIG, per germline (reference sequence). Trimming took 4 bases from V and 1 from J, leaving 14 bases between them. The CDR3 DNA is TGTGCCTGGAACCCGGGTGGGCTGTCCTACGAGCAGTACTTC. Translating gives CAWNPGGLSYEQYF.

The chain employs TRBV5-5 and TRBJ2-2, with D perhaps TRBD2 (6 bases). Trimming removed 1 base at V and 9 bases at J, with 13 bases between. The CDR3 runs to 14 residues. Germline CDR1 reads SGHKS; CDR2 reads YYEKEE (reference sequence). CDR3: CASSLRPGGRELFF. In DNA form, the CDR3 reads TGTGCCAGCAGCTTGCGGCCGGGCGGGAGGGAGCTGTTTTTT.

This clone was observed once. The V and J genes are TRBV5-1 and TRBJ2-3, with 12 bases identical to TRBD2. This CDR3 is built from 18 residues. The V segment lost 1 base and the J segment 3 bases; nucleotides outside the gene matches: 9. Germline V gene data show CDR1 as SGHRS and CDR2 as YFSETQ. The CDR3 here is CASSLLSSGRAGTDTQYF. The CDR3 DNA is TGCGCCAGCAGCTTGTTGTCTAGCGGGAGGGCCGGGACAGATACGCAGTATTTT.

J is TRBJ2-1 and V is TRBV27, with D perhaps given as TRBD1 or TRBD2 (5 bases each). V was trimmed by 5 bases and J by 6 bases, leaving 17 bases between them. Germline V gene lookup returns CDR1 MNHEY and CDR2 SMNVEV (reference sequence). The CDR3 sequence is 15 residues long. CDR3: CASSQLSGLGNEQFF. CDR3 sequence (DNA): TGTGCCAGCAGTCAGTTATCGGGGCTGGGCAATGAGCAGTTCTTC.

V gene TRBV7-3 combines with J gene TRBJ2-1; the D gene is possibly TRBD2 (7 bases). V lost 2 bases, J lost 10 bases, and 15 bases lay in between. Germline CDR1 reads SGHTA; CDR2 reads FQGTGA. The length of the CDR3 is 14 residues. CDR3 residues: CASSLVGGRREQFF. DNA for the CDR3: TGTGCCAGCAGCTTAGTGGGGGGGCGCAGGGAGCAGTTCTTC.

CDR3 in amino acids: CASSSQGATGGYTF. The CDR3 nucleotides read TGTGCCAGCAGCTCACAGGGGGCGACGGGCGGCTACACCTTC. The chain is built from TRBV7-3 and TRBJ1-2; 9 bases fit TRBD1. Germline loops: CDR1 SGHTA, CDR2 FQGTGA. The V gene end was trimmed by 4 bases and the J gene end by 8 bases; junction bases not matched to a gene: 8. CDR3 length equals 14 residues.

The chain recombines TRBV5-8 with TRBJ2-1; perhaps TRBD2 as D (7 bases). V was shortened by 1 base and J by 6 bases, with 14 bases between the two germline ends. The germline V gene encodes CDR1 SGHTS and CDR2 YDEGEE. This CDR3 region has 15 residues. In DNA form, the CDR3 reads TGTGCCAGCAGCTTGTCCAACGGGGGGCTCAATGAGCAGTTCTTC. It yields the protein CASSLSNGGLNEQFF. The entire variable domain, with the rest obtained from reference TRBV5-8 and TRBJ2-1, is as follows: EAGVTQSPTHLIKTRGQQATLRCSPISGHTSVYWYQQALGLGLQFLLWYDEGEERNRGNFPPRFSGRQFPNYSSELNVNALELEDSALYLCASSLSNGGLNEQFFGPGTRLTVL.

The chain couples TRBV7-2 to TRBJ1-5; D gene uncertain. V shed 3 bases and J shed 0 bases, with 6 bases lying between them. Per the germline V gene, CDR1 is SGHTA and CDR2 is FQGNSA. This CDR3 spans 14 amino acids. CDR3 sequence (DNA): TGTGCCAGCAGCTTTGCCAATAGCAATCAGCCCCAGCATTTT. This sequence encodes CASSFANSNQPQHF. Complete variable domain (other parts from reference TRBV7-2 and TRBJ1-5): GAGVSQSPSNKVTEKGKDVELRCDPISGHTALYWYRQSLGQGLEFLIYFQGNSAPDKSGLPSDRFSAERTGGSVSTLTIQRTQQEDSAVYLCASSFANSNQPQHFGDGTRLSIL.

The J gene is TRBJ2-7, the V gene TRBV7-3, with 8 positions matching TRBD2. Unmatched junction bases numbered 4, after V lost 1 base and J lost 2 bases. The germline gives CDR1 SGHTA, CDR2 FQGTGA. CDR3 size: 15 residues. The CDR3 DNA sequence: TGTGCCAGCAGCTTAATCGCGGGGGGTACCTACGAGCAGTACTTC. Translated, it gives CASSLIAGGTYEQYF.

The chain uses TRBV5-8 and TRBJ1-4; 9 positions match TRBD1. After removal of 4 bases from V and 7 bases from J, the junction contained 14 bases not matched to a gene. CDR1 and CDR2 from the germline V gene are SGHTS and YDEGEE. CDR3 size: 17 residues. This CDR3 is CASSLWTGVTEGEKLFF. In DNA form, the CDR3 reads TGTGCCAGCAGCCTGTGGACAGGGGTTACCGAGGGTGAAAAACTGTTTTTT. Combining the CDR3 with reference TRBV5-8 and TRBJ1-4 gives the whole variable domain EAGVTQSPTHLIKTRGQQATLRCSPISGHTSVYWYQQALGLGLQFLLWYDEGEERNRGNFPPRFSGRQFPNYSSELNVNALELEDSALYLCASSLWTGVTEGEKLFFGSGTQLSVL.

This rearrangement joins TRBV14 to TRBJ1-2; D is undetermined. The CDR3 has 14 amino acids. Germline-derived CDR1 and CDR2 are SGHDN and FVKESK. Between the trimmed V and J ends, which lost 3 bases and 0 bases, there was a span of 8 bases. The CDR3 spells CASSHDLSNYGYTF. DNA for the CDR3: TGTGCCAGCAGCCATGACCTATCTAACTATGGCTACACCTTC.

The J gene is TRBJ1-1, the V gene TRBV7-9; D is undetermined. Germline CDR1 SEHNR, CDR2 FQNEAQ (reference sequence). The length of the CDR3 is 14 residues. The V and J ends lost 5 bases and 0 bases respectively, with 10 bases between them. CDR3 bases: TGTGCCAGCAGCCTACTATGGGTGAACACTGAAGCTTTCTTT. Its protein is CASSLLWVNTEAFF.

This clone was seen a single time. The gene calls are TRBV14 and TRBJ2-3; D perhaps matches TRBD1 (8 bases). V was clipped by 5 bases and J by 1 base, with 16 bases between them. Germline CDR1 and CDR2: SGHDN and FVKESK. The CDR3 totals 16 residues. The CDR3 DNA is TGTGCCAGCAGCTTCACAGGGGGGGGCGGCACAGATACGCAGTATTTT. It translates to CASSFTGGGGTDTQYF.

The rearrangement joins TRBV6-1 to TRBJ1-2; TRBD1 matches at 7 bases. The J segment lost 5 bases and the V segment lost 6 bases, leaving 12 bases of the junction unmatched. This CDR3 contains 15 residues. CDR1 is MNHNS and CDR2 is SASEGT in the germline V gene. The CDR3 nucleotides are TGTGCCAGCAGAACACAAGAGGGGGCAGGTTATGGCTACACCTTC. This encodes CASRTQEGAGYGYTF.

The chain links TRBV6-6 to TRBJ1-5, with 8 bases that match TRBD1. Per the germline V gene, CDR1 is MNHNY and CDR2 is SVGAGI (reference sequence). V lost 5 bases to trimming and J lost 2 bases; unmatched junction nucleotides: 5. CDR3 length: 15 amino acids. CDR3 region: CASSPGQGGNQPQHF. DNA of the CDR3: TGTGCCAGCAGTCCCGGACAGGGTGGCAATCAGCCCCAGCATTTT.

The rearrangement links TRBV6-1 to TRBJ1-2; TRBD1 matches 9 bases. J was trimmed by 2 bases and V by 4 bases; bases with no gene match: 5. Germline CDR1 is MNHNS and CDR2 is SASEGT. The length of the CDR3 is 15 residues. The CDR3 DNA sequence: TGTGCCAGCAGTGTCGACGGGACAGGGAACTATGGCTACACCTTC. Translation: CASSVDGTGNYGYTF.

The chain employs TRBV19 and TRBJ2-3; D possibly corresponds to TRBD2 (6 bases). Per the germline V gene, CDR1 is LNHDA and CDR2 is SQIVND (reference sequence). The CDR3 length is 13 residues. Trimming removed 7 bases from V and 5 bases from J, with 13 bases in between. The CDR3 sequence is CASKGRPIDTQYF. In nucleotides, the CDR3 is TGTGCCAGTAAAGGGAGGCCAATAGATACGCAGTATTTT.

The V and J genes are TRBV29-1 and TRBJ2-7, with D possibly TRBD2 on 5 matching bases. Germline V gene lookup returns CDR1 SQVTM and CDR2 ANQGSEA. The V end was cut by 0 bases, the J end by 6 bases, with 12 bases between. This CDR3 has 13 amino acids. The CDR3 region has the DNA TGCAGCGTTGAAGATGTCCGGGGAAGCGAGCAGTACTTC. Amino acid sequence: CSVEDVRGSEQYF.

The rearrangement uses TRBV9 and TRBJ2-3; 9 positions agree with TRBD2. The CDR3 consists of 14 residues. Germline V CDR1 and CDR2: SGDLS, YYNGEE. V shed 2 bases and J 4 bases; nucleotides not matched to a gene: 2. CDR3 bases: TGTGCCAGCAGCGTCGGGACTAGCTCAGATACGCAGTATTTT. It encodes CASSVGTSSDTQYF.

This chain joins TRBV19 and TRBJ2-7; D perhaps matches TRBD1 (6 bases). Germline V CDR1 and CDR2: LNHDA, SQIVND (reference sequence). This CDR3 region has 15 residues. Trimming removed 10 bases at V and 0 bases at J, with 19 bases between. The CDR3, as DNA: TGTGCCACCTCTTTGGGGGCAGAGAGCTCCTACGAGCAGTACTTC. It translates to CATSLGAESSYEQYF.

The CDR3 loop is CASSPLSGGDTEAFF. The CDR3 coding sequence is TGTGCCAGCTCACCACTGTCAGGGGGGGACACTGAAGCTTTCTTT. The chain uses TRBV18 and TRBJ1-1; 7 bases align to TRBD1. Trimming cost V 1 base and J 3 bases; bases outside gene matches: 5. CDR1 is KGHSH and CDR2 is LQKENI in the germline V gene. The CDR3 runs 15 residues.

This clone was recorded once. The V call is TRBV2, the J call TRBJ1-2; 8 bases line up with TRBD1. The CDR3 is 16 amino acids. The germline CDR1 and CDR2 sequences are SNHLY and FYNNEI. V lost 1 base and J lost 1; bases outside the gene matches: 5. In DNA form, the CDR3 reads TGTGCCAGCAGTGAAGTAGTGGGACAGGATAACTATGGCTACACCTTC. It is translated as CASSEVVGQDNYGYTF.

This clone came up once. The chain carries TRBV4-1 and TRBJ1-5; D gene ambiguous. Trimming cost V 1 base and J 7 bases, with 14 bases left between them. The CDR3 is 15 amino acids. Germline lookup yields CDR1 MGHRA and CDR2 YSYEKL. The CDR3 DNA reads TGCGCCAGCAGCCAAGTTGCGGGTTTGACGCAGCCCCAGCATTTT. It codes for CASSQVAGLTQPQHF.

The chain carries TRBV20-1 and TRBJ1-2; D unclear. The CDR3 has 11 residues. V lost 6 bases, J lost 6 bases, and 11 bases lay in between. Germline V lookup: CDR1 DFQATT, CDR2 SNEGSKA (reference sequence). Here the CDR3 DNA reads TGCAGTGCCGGACGAACTAATGGCTACACCTTC. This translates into CSAGRTNGYTF.

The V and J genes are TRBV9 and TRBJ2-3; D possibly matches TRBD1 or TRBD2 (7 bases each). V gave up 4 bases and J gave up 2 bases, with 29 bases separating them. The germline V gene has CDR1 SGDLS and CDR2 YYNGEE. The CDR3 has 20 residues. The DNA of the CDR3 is TGTGCCAGCAGCAACCGACAGGGACTGGCGGGGGTCGGGGACACAGATACGCAGTATTTT. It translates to CASSNRQGLAGVGDTDTQYF.

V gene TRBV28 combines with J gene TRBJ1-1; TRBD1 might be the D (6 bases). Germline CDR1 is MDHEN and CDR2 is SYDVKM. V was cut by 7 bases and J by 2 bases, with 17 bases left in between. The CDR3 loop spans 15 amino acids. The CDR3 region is CASNTWGGRNTEAFF. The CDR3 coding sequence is TGTGCCAGCAACACCTGGGGGGGGCGAAACACTGAAGCTTTCTTT.

The CDR3 region has the DNA TGTGCCAGCTCACCCCGACAAACCGGGACGCTGGGTGGAACTAATGAAAAACTGTTTTTT. Amino acid sequence: CASSPRQTGTLGGTNEKLFF. This rearrangement joins TRBV18 to TRBJ1-4; D is perhaps TRBD1 (5 bases). The ends were cut back, 3 bases at V and 1 base at J, with 24 bases in the middle. The CDR3 extends over 20 amino acids. In germline, CDR1 is KGHSH, CDR2 LQKENI.

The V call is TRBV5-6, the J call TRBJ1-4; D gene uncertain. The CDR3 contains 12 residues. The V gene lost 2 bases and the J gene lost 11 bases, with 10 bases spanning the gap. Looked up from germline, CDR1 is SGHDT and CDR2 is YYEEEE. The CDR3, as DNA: TGTGCCAGCAGCTTATTAAATTTCAAACTGTTTTTT. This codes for CASSLLNFKLFF.

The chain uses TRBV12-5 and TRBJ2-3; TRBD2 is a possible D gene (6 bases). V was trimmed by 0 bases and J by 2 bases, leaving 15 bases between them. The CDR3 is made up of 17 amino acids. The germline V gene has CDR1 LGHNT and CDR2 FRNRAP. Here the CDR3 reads CASGLVQGGRHTDTQYF. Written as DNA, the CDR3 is TGTGCTAGTGGTTTGGTACAAGGTGGGAGGCACACAGATACGCAGTATTTT.

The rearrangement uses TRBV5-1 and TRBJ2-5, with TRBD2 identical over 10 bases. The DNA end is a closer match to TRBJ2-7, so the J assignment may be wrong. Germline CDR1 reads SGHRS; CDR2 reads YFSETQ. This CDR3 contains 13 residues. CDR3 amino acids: CASSLLAGTEQYF. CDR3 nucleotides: TGCGCCAGCAGCTTACTAGCGGGGACCGAGCAGTACTTC.